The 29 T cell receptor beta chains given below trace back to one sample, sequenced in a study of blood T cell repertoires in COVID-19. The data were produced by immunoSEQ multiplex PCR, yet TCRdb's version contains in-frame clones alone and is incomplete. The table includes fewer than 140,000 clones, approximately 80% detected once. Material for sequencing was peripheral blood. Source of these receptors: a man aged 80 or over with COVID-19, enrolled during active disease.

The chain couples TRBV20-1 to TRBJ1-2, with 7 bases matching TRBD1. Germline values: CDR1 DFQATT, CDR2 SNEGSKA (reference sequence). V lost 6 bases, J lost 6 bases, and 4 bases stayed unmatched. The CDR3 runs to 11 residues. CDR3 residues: CSAGQEDGYTF. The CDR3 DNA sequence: TGCAGTGCCGGACAGGAGGATGGCTACACCTTC.

CDR3 sequence reads: CAWTSGRRERDTQYF. The CDR3 DNA reads as TGTGCCTGGACTAGCGGGAGAAGAGAGAGAGATACGCAGTATTTT. This chain joins TRBV21-1 and TRBJ2-3; the table names TRBD2, a call not compared with the DNA. TRBV21-1 counts as a pseudogene. The CDR3 consists of 15 residues.

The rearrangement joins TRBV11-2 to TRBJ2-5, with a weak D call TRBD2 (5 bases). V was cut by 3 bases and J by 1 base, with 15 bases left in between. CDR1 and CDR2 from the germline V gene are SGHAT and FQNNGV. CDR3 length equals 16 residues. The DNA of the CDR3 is TGTGCCAGCAGCTTCTCGACGGGGTGGGGCCAAGAGACCCAGTACTTC. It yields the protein CASSFSTGWGQETQYF.

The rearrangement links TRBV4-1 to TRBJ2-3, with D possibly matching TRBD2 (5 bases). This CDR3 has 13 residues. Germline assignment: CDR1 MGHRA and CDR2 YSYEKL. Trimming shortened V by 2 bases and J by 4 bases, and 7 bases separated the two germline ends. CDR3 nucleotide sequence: TGCGCCAGCAGCCAACAACTAGCAGATACGCAGTATTTT. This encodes CASSQQLADTQYF.

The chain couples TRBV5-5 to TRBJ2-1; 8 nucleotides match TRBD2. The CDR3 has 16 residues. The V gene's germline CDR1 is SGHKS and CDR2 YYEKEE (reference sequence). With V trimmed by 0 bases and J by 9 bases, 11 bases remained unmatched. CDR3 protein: CASSLVPAGVGGEQFF. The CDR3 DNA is TGTGCCAGCAGCTTGGTACCAGCGGGAGTAGGCGGTGAGCAGTTCTTC.

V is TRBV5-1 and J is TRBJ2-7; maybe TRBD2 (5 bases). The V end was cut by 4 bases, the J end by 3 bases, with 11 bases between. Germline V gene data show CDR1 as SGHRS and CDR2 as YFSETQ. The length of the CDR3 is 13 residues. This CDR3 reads CASSADGDYEQYF. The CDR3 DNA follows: TGCGCCAGCAGCGCCGACGGGGACTACGAGCAGTACTTC.

This CDR3 is CASSSQGMAQYF. The CDR3 coding sequence is TGTGCCAGCAGCTCCCAGGGTATGGCCCAGTACTTC. J is TRBJ2-5 and V is TRBV7-3, with a weak D call TRBD1 (5 bases). The CDR3 covers 12 residues. Looked up from germline, CDR1 is SGHTA and CDR2 is FQGTGA. The V and J ends lost 4 bases and 9 bases respectively, with 12 bases between them.

CDR3 sequence reads: CASSSTWQNTEAFF. CDR3 bases: TGTGCCAGCAGTTCCACATGGCAGAACACTGAAGCTTTCTTT. The V call is TRBV28, the J call TRBJ1-1; D gene ambiguous. The V gene's germline CDR1 is MDHEN and CDR2 SYDVKM. CDR3 length: 14 amino acids. Trimming removed 4 bases at V and 1 base at J, with 10 bases between.

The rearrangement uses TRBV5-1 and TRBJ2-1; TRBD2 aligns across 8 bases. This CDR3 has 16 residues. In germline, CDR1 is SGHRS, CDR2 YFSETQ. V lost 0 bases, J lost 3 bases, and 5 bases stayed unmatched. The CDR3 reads CASSLGLAGYYNEQFF. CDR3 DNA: TGCGCCAGCAGCTTGGGGCTAGCGGGCTACTACAATGAGCAGTTCTTC.

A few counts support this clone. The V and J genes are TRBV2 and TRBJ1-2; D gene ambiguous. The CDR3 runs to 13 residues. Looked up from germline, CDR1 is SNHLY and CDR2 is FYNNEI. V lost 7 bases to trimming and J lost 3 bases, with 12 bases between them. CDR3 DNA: TGTGCCAGCATCGCGGGGATGGACTATGGCTACACCTTC. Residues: CASIAGMDYGYTF.

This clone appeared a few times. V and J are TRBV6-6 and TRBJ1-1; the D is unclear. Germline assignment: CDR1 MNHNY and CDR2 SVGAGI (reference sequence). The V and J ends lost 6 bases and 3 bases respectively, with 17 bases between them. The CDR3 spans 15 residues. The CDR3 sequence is CASRTKAVVYTEAFF. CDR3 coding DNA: TGTGCCAGCAGGACTAAGGCGGTGGTTTACACTGAAGCTTTCTTT.

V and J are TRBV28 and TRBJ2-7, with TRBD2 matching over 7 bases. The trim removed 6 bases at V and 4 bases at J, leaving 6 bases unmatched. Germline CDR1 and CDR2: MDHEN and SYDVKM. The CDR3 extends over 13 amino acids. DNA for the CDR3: TGTGCCAGCAGGAAAGCGGGACTTTACGAGCAGTACTTC. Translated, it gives CASRKAGLYEQYF.

In nucleotides, the CDR3 is TGTGCCAGCAGATCTCGAGGCTATGGCTACACCTTC. This translates into CASRSRGYGYTF. The V gene is TRBV6-5, the J gene TRBJ1-2; D ambiguous. Between the trimmed V and J ends, which lost 6 bases and 4 bases, there was a span of 9 bases. CDR1 and CDR2 (germline): MNHEY, SVGAGI. This CDR3 has 12 residues.

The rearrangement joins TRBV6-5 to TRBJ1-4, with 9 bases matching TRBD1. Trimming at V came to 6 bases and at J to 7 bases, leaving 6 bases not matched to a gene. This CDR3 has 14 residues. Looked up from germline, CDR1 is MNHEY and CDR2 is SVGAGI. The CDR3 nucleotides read TGTGCCAGCAGGAAACAGGGGGCGGTTGAAAAACTGTTTTTT. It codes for CASRKQGAVEKLFF.

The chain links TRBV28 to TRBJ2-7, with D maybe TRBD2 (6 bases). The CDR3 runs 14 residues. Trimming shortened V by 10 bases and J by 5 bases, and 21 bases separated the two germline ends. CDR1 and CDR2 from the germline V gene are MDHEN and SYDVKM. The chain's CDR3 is CATVKGGLFNEQYF. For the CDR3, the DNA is TGTGCCACCGTGAAGGGAGGTCTTTTCAACGAGCAGTACTTC.

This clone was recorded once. The CDR3 here is CASSPMDRANYGYTF. In DNA form, the CDR3 reads TGTGCCAGCAGCCCTATGGACAGGGCTAACTATGGCTACACCTTC. The chain recombines TRBV9 with TRBJ1-2; TRBD1 aligns across 8 bases. CDR1 is SGDLS and CDR2 is YYNGEE in the germline V gene. J lost 0 bases, V lost 4 bases, and 5 bases had no gene match. The CDR3 has 15 residues.

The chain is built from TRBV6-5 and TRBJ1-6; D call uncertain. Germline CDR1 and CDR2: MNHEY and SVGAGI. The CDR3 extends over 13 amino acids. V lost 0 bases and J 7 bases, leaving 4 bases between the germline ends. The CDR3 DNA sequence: TGTGCCAGCAGTTACTCCGGGAATTCACCCCTCCACTTT. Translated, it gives CASSYSGNSPLHF.

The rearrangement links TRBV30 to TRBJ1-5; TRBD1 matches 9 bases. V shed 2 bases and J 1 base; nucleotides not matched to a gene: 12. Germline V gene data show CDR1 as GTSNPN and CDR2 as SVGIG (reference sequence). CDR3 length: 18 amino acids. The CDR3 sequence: CAWSPQGAYILSNQPQHF. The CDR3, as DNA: TGTGCCTGGAGTCCACAGGGGGCCTACATCTTAAGCAATCAGCCCCAGCATTTT. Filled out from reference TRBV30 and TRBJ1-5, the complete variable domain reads SQTIHQWPATLVQPVGSPLSLECTVEGTSNPNLYWYRQAAGRGLQLLFYSVGIGQISSEVPQNLSASRPQDRQFILSSKKLLLSDSGFYLCAWSPQGAYILSNQPQHFGDGTRLSIL.

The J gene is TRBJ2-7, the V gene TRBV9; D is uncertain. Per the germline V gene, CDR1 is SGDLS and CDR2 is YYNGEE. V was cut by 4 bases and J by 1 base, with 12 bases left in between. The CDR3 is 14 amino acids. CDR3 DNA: TGTGCCAGCAGCCCACCCGTCGGGTCCTACGAGCAGTACTTC. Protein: CASSPPVGSYEQYF.

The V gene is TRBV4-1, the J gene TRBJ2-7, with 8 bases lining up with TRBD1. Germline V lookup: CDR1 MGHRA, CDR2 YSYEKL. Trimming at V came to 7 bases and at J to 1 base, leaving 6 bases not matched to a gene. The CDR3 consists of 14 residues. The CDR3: CASTRTGTSYEQYF. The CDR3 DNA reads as TGCGCCAGCACTCGGACAGGGACTTCCTACGAGCAGTACTTC.

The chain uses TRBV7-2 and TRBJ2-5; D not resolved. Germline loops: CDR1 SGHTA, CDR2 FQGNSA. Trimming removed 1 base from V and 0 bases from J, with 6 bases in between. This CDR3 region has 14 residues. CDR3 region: CASSLVRYQETQYF. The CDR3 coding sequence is TGTGCCAGCAGCTTAGTCCGGTACCAAGAGACCCAGTACTTC. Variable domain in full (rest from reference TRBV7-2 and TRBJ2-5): GAGVSQSPSNKVTEKGKDVELRCDPISGHTALYWYRQSLGQGLEFLIYFQGNSAPDKSGLPSDRFSAERTGGSVSTLTIQRTQQEDSAVYLCASSLVRYQETQYFGPGTRLLVL.

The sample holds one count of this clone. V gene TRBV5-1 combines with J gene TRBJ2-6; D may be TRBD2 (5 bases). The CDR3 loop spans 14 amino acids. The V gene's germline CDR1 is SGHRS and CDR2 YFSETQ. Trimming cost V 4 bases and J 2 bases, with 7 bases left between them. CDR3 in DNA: TGCGCCAGCAGCACGCGGGCTGGGGCCAACGTCCTGACTTTC. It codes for CASSTRAGANVLTF.

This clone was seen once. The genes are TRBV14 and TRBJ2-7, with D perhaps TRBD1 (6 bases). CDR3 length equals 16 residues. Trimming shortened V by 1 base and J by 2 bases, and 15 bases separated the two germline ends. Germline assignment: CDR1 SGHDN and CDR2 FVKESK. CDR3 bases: TGTGCCAGCAGCCAAGTGGGACACGGAATTCCCTACGAGCAGTACTTC. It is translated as CASSQVGHGIPYEQYF.

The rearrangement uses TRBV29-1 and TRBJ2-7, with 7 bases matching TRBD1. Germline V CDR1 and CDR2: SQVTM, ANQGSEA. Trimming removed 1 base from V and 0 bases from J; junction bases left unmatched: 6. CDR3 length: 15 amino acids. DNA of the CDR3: TGCAGCGTTGAAGGACAGGGAAGGAGCTCCTACGAGCAGTACTTC. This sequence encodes CSVEGQGRSSYEQYF.

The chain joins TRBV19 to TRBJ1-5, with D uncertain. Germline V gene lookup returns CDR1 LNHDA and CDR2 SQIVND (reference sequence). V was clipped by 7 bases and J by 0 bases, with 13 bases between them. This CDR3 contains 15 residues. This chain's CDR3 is CASMRTLDSNQPQHF. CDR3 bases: TGTGCCAGTATGCGAACCTTAGATAGCAATCAGCCCCAGCATTTT.

CDR3 sequence: CASSSRGRGETQYF. The CDR3, as DNA: TGTGCCAGCAGCTCTCGCGGGAGGGGAGAGACCCAGTACTTC. The V gene is TRBV7-8, the J gene TRBJ2-5; the match to TRBD2 covers 9 bases. V trimming: 4 bases; J trimming: 4 bases; junction bases outside the gene matches: 4. CDR1 is SGHVS, CDR2 FQNEAQ, per germline. CDR3 length: 14 amino acids.

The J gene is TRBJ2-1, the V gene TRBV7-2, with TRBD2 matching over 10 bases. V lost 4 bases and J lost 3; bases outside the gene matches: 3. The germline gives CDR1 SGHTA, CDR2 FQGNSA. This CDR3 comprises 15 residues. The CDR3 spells CASSSRLAGYNEQFF. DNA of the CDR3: TGTGCCAGCAGCTCACGACTAGCGGGCTACAATGAGCAGTTCTTC. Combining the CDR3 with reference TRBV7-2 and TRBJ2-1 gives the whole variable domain GAGVSQSPSNKVTEKGKDVELRCDPISGHTALYWYRQSLGQGLEFLIYFQGNSAPDKSGLPSDRFSAERTGGSVSTLTIQRTQQEDSAVYLCASSSRLAGYNEQFFGPGTRLTVL.

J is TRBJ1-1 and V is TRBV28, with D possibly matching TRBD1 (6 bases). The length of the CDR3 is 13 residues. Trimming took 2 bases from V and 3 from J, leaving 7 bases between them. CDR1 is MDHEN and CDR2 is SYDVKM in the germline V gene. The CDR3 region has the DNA TGTGCCAGCAGTTTAAACAGGGACACTGAAGCTTTCTTT. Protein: CASSLNRDTEAFF.

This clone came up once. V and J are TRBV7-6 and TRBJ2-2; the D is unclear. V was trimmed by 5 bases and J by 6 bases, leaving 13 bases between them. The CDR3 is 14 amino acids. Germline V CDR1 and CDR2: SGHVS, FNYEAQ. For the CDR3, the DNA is TGTGCCAGCAGCCAACAGAATATGGCCGGGGAGCTGTTTTTT. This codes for CASSQQNMAGELFF. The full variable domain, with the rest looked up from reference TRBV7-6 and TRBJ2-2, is GAGVSQSPRYKVTKRGQDVALRCDPISGHVSLYWYRQALGQGPEFLTYFNYEAQQDKSGLPNDRFSAERPEGSISTLTIQRTEQRDSAMYRCASSQQNMAGELFFGEGSRLTVL.